This T cell receptor beta chain was captured by sequencing in a study of OX40 agonist ivuxolimab in advanced cancers. The wider study: Averaging around 60 years in age, with a range of roughly 20 to 80, the cohort was around 85% male.

Here immunoSEQ multiplex PCR was the method, and the copy in TCRdb shows in-frame clones only, minus some. This table has more than 50,000 clones, approximately 90% appearing once. Study findings and constraints: Doses of 0.1 to 3.0 mg/kg were accompanied by clonal expansion of CD4+ and CD8+ blood T cells by week 6.

Note on this clone: Antigen specificity is unknown.

The sample was CD4+ or CD8+ T cells sorted from blood, taken in a trial of the OX40 agonist ivuxolimab. This clonotype was sampled from an adult with an advanced solid tumor such as melanoma, head and neck, liver or kidney cancer.

DNA for the CDR3: TGTGCCAGCAGCCGGGACAGGGGGACAGATACGCAGTATTTT. Amino acids: CASSRDRGTDTQYF. The chain has TRBV5-6 and TRBJ2-3; 11 bases fit TRBD1. Trimming took 4 bases from V and 3 from J; bases not matched to a gene: 1. The CDR3 covers 14 residues. Germline V gene lookup returns CDR1 SGHDT and CDR2 YYEEEE.